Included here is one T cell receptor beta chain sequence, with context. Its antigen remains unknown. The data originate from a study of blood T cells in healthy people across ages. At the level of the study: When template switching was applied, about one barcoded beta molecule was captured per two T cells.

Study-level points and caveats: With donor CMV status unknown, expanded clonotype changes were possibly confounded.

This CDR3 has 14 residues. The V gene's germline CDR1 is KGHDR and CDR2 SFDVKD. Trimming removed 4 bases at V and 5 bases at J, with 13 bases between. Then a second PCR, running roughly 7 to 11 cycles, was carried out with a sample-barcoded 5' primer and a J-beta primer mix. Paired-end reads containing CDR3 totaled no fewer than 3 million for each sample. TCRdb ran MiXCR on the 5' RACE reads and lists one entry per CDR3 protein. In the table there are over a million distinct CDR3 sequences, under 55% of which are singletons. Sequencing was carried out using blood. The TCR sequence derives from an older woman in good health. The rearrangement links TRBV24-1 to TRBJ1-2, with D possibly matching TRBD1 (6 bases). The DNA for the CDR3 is TGTGCCACCAGTGAGTCCGGGACAACGTATGGCTACACCTTC. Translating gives CATSESGTTYGYTF.